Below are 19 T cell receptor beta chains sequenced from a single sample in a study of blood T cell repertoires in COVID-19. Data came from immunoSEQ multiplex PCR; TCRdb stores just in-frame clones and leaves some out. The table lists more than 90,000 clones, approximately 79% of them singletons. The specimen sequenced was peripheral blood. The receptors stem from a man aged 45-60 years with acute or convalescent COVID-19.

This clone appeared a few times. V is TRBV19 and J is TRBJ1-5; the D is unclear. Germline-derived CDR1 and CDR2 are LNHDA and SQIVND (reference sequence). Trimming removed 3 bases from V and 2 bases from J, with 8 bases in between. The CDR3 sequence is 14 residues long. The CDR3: CASSMRAGNQPQHF. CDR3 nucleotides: TGTGCCAGTAGTATGAGGGCGGGCAATCAGCCCCAGCATTTT.

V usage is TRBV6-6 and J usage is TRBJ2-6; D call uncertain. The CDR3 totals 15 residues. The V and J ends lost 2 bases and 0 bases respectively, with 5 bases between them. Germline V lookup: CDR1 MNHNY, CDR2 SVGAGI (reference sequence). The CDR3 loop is CASSYSLSGANVLTF. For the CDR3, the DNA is TGTGCCAGCAGTTACAGCCTCTCTGGGGCCAACGTCCTGACTTTC.

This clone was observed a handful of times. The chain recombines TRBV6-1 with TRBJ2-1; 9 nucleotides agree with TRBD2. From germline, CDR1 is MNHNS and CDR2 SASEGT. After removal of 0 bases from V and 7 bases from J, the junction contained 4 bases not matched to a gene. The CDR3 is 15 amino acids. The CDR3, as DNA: TGTGCCAGCAGTGAAGCTAGCGGGGGCTATAATGAGCAGTTCTTC. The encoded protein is CASSEASGGYNEQFF.

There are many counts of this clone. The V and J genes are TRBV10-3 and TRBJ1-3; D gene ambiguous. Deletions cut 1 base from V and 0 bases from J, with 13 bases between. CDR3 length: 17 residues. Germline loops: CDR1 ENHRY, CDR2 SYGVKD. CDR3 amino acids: CAISEYGPPSSGNTIYF. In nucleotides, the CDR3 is TGTGCCATCAGTGAGTACGGTCCTCCGAGCTCTGGAAACACCATATATTTT.

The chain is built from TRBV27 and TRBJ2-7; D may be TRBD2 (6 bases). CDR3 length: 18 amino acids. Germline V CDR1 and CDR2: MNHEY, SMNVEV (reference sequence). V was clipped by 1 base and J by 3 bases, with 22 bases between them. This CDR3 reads CASSLFWDGGYRSYEQYF. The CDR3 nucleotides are TGTGCCAGCAGTTTATTTTGGGACGGGGGATACCGAAGCTACGAGCAGTACTTC.

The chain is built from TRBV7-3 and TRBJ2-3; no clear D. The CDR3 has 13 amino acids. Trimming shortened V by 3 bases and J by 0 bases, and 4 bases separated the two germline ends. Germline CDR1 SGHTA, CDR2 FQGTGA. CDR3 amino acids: CASSFESTDTQYF. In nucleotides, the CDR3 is TGTGCCAGCAGCTTCGAGAGCACAGATACGCAGTATTTT.

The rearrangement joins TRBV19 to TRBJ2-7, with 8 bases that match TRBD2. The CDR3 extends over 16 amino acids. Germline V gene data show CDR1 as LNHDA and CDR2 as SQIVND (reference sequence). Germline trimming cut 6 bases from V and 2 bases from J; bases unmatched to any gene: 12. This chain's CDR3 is CASSPGLRGGTYEQYF. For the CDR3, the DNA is TGTGCCAGTAGCCCTGGTCTCCGGGGGGGGACCTACGAGCAGTACTTC.

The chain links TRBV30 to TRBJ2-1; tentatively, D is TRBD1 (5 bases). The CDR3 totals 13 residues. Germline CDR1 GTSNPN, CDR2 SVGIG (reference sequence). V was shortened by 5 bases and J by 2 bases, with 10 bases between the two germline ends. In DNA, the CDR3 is TGTGCCTGGCAGGGTGGTGCCTACAATGAGCAGTTCTTC. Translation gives CAWQGGAYNEQFF.

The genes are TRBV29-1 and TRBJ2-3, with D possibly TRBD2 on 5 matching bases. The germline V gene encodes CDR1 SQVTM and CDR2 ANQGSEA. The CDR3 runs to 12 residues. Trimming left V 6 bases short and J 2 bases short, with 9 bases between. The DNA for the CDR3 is TGCAGCGTCGGTCTAGCCACAGATACGCAGTATTTT. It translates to CSVGLATDTQYF.

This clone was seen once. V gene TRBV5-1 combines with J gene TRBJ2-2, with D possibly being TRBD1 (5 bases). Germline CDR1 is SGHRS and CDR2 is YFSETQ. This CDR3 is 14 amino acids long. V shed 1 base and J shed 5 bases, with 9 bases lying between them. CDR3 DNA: TGCGCCAGCAGCTTGTCGCCAGGGACCGGGGAGCTGTTTTTT. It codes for CASSLSPGTGELFF.

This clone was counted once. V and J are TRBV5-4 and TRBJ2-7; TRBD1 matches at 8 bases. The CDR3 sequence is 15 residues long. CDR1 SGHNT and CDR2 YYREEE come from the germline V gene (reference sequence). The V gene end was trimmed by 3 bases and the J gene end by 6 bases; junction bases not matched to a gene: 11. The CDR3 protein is CASSSAGQGMVEQYF. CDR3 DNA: TGTGCCAGCAGCTCCGCCGGACAGGGTATGGTCGAGCAGTACTTC.

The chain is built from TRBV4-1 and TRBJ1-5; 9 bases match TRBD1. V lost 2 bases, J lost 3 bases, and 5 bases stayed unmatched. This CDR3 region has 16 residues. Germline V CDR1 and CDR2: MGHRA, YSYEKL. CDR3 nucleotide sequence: TGCGCCAGCAGCCAATCGACAGGGGGAAACAATCAGCCCCAGCATTTT. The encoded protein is CASSQSTGGNNQPQHF.

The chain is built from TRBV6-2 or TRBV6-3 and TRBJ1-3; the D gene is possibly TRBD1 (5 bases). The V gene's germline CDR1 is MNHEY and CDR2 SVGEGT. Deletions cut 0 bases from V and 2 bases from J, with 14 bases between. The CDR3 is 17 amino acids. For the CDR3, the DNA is TGTGCCAGCAGTTACTCGAACTGGGGCACGGCTGGAAACACCATATATTTT. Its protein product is CASSYSNWGTAGNTIYF.

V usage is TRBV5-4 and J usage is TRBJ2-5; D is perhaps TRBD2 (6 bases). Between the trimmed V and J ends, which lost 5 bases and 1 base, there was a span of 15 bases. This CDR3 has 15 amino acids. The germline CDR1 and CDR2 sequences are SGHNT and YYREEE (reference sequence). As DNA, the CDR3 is TGTGCCAGCAGTCTCCCGGGGGTCGCCCAAGAGACCCAGTACTTC. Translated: CASSLPGVAQETQYF.

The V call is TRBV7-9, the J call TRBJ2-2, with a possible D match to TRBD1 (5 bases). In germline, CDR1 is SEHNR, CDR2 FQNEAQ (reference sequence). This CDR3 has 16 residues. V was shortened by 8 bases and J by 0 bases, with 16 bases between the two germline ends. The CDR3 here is CASAPQQGPNTGELFF. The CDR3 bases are TGTGCCAGCGCCCCCCAGCAGGGCCCGAACACCGGGGAGCTGTTTTTT.

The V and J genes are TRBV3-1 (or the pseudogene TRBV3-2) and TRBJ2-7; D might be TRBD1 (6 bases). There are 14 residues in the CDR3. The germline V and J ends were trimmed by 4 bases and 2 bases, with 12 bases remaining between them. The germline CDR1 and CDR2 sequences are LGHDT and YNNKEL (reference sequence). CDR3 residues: CASSLRDKAYEQYF. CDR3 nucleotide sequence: TGTGCCAGCAGCCTCCGGGACAAAGCCTACGAGCAGTACTTC.

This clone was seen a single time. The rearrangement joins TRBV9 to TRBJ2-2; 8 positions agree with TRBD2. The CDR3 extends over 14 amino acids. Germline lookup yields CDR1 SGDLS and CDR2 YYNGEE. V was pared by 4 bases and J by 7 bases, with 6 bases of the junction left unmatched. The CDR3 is CASSTGGQVGELFF. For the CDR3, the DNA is TGTGCCAGCAGCACGGGGGGGCAGGTCGGGGAGCTGTTTTTT.

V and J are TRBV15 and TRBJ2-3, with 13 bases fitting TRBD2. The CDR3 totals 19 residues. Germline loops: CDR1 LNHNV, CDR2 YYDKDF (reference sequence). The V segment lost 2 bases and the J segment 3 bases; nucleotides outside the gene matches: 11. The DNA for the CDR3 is TGTGCCACCAGCAGACCACCCGGGTTACTAGCGGGAGGGACAGATACGCAGTATTTT. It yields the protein CATSRPPGLLAGGTDTQYF.

This chain's CDR3 is CASSSPGTPNEKLFF. The CDR3, as DNA: TGTGCCAGCAGTTCCCCCGGGACACCTAATGAAAAACTGTTTTTT. This chain connects TRBV6-2 or TRBV6-3 to TRBJ1-4, with D maybe TRBD1 (6 bases). Trimming removed 4 bases at V and 3 bases at J, with 12 bases between. The CDR3 extends over 15 amino acids. Germline V CDR1 and CDR2: MNHEY, SVGEGT.